This T cell receptor beta chain comes out of a study of PD-L1 blockade in urothelial cancer. General observations from the study: Blood clones associated with the tumor expanded more at 3 weeks in durable-benefit patients.

CDR1 and CDR2 (germline): SGHTA, FQGNSA. V lost 5 bases, J lost 5 bases, and 12 bases lay in between. The CDR3 has 13 residues. Some clones are missing from TCRdb's copy, which holds only in-frame ones; the method was immunoSEQ multiplex PCR. The repertoire holds 75,000 to 95,000 clones, around 93% seen once, with 0.87% in the top ten. Documented time point: peripheral blood 6 weeks after treatment start. Of note for this clone: Antigen specificity is unknown. The same CDR3 can be traced to other DNA sequences in this sample.

The TCR originated in a woman aged 80 or over with urothelial cancer. Sequencing used PBMCs, obtained around atezolizumab (anti-PD-L1) treatment. J is TRBJ1-1 and V is TRBV7-2; D not certain. DNA of the CDR3: TGTGCCAGCAGCCCAACGCGGGGTACTGAAGCTTTCTTT. It yields the protein CASSPTRGTEAFF.